These T cell receptor beta chains were read from a single sample in a study of shared clonotypes between healthy human individuals. This table comes from immunoSEQ multiplex PCR, and its TCRdb copy is limited to in-frame clones, with some not included. The sample shows about 2.4 million clones, 93% of them seen only once. Material for sequencing was naive CD4+ T cells from PBMCs. Receptor source: a man aged 18 to 30 in good health. Some clones in this sample may be carry-over from other donors' samples. The CDR3 runs from the conserved cysteine through the conserved F or W. D genes are given only for firm matches. Clone size is not always given. Where it is, it says once, few, many or a class for expanded clones.

>.|TRBV5-4|.|TRBJ1-1
CASSLRWTVNTEAFF
TGTGCCAGCAGCTTACGTTGGACGGTGAACACTGAAGCTTTCTTT
>.|TRBV5-3|.|TRBJ2-6
CARSPPGKLGSGANVLTF
TGTGCCAGAAGCCCCCCTGGCAAACTAGGATCCGGGGCCAACGTCCTGACTTTC
>TRBD1|TRBV28|.|TRBJ2-7
CASSSYRGLSYEQYF
TGTGCCAGCAGTTCCTACAGGGGCCTCTCCTACGAGCAGTACTTC
>.|TRBV7-3|.|TRBJ1-1
CASSLTGGAVAFF
TGTGCCAGCAGCCTCACGGGGGGAGCGGTTGCTTTCTTT
>TRBD1|TRBV28|.|TRBJ1-2
CASSTPGQGFYGYTF
TGTGCCAGCAGCACGCCGGGACAGGGCTTCTATGGCTACACCTTC
>.|TRBV28|.|TRBJ1-2
CASSFSAGISRSYGYTF
TGTGCCAGCAGTTTTTCTGCGGGAATTTCAAGGAGCTATGGCTACACCTTC
>.|TRBV6-1|.|TRBJ2-7
CASSGGPSGSYEQYF
TGTGCCAGCAGTGGGGGCCCCTCGGGCAGCTACGAGCAGTACTTC
>.|TRBV27|.|TRBJ1-1
CASSSLGGPGAFF
TGTGCCAGCAGTTCCCTCGGGGGCCCTGGGGCTTTCTTT
>.|TRBV7-2|.|TRBJ1-2
CASSLGPSVYGYTF
TGTGCCAGCAGCCTCGGGCCTTCTGTTTATGGCTACACCTTC
>TRBD2|TRBV11-2|.|TRBJ2-2
CASSWREGSGELFF
TGTGCCAGCAGCTGGCGGGAGGGGAGCGGGGAGCTGTTTTTT
>.|TRBV7-3|.|TRBJ1-5
CASSFRQPQHF
TGTGCCAGCAGCTTCAGGCAGCCCCAGCATTTT
>TRBD1|TRBV11-2|once|TRBJ1-4
CASSRTGERDEKLFF
TGTGCCAGCAGCCGTACAGGGGAGAGGGATGAAAAACTGTTTTTT
>.|TRBV30|.|TRBJ1-1
CAWSWGGLNTEAFF
TGTGCCTGGAGTTGGGGGGGACTGAACACTGAAGCTTTCTTT
>.|TRBV5-1|.|TRBJ2-2
CASSSGSPGELFF
TGCGCCAGCAGCTCCGGAAGTCCCGGGGAGCTGTTTTTT
>TRBD1|TRBV2|.|TRBJ2-7
CASSGQGALYEQYF
TGTGCCAGCAGTGGGCAGGGGGCATTGTACGAGCAGTACTTC
>.|TRBV10-3|.|TRBJ2-4
CATSVEGQNIQYF
TGTGCCACCAGTGTTGAGGGCCAAAACATTCAGTACTTC
>.|TRBV6-1|.|TRBJ2-5
CASSAGTTGETQYF
TGTGCCAGCAGTGCCGGGACCACGGGGGAGACCCAGTACTTC
>TRBD2|TRBV5-4|.|TRBJ2-7
CASSSNPGGISYEQYF
TGTGCCAGCAGCTCCAATCCGGGAGGGATTTCCTACGAGCAGTACTTC
>TRBD1|TRBV9|few|TRBJ1-4
CASSPDRAREKLFF
TGTGCCAGCAGCCCGGACAGGGCACGGGAAAAACTGTTTTTT
>TRBD2|TRBV27|.|TRBJ2-1
CASSFLAVSYNEQFF
TGTGCCAGCAGTTTCCTAGCGGTCTCCTACAATGAGCAGTTCTTC
>TRBD1|TRBV5-6|.|TRBJ1-3
CASSLGRQGTAIYF
TGTGCCAGCAGCTTGGGCCGACAGGGTACCGCCATATATTTT
>TRBD1|TRBV28|.|TRBJ1-6
CASSRNRGYSPLHF
TGTGCCAGCAGTCGAAACAGGGGTTATTCACCCCTCCACTTT
>.|TRBV5-1|.|TRBJ2-1
CASSLVTGSNEQFF
TGCGCCAGCAGCTTGGTGACAGGCAGCAATGAGCAGTTCTTC
>TRBD2|TRBV5-4|.|TRBJ2-7
CASSLGAGDSYEQYF
TGTGCCAGCAGCTTGGGGGCGGGGGACTCCTACGAGCAGTACTTC
>TRBD1|TRBV7-2|.|TRBJ1-2
CASSLAGQGAYGYTF
TGTGCCAGCAGCTTAGCAGGACAGGGGGCTTATGGCTACACCTTC
>.|TRBV5-6|.|TRBJ1-2
CASSPAGSYGYTF
TGTGCCAGCAGCCCCGCAGGGAGCTATGGCTACACCTTC
>.|TRBV7-3|.|TRBJ2-3
CASSLLPTHSVPDTQYF
TGTGCCAGCAGCTTACTTCCGACGCATTCCGTACCAGATACGCAGTATTTT
>.|TRBV9|.|TRBJ1-1
CASSEPSGSNTEAFF
TGTGCCAGCAGCGAGCCCTCGGGCTCGAACACTGAAGCTTTCTTT
>.|TRBV28|.|TRBJ1-1
CVSSPIRRVTEAFF
TGTGTCAGCAGTCCCATTCGGCGGGTGACTGAAGCTTTCTTT
>.|TRBV28|.|TRBJ2-3
CASSIRLGTSTDTQYF
TGTGCCAGCAGTATTCGACTGGGCACTAGCACAGATACGCAGTATTTT
>.|TRBV28|once|TRBJ2-5
CASSPRLLDPATQYF
TGTGCCAGCAGTCCCCGCCTATTGGACCCGGCGACCCAGTACTTC
>.|TRBV7-9|.|TRBJ1-2
CASSVQNYGYTF
TGTGCCAGCAGCGTACAAAACTATGGCTACACCTTC
>TRBD1|TRBV7-8|.|TRBJ2-3
CASSDRGPPTDTQYF
TGTGCCAGCAGCGACAGGGGGCCGCCGACGGATACGCAGTATTTT
>.|TRBV7-2|.|TRBJ2-3
CASSFKGGTDTQYF
TGTGCCAGCAGCTTTAAAGGCGGCACAGATACGCAGTATTTT
>TRBD2|TRBV4-3|.|TRBJ2-7
CASSQDPDGRRAYEQYF
TGCGCCAGCAGCCAAGATCCGGACGGGAGGCGAGCCTACGAGCAGTACTTC
>TRBD1|TRBV6-6|.|TRBJ2-3
CASRRDSSIDTQYF
TGTGCCAGCAGACGGGACAGCTCAATTGATACGCAGTATTTT
>.|TRBV2|.|TRBJ1-5
CASSVEYQPQHF
TGTGCCAGCAGTGTCGAATATCAGCCCCAGCATTTT
>.|TRBV28|.|TRBJ2-1
CASSSRFAGSYNEQFF
TGTGCCAGCAGTTCTCGTTTTGCGGGCTCCTACAATGAGCAGTTCTTC
>.|TRBV5-5|.|TRBJ2-3
CASSITDADTQYF
TGTGCCAGCAGCATCACGGACGCAGATACGCAGTATTTT
>.|TRBV5-1|.|TRBJ2-7
CASSLPRTGSAGEQYF
TGCGCCAGCAGCTTGCCACGGACAGGCAGTGCGGGGGAGCAGTACTTC
>.|TRBV5-1|.|TRBJ1-1
CASSPRMGRTEAFF
TGCGCCAGCAGCCCTCGGATGGGGAGGACTGAAGCTTTCTTT
>TRBD2|TRBV5-4|.|TRBJ2-1
CASSLGAGAYNEQFF
TGTGCCAGCAGCTTGGGAGCGGGAGCATACAATGAGCAGTTCTTC
>TRBD2|TRBV5-1|.|TRBJ2-1
CASSAGTSGRAYNEQFF
TGCGCCAGCAGCGCGGGGACTAGCGGGAGGGCCTACAATGAGCAGTTCTTC
>TRBD1|TRBV7-2|.|TRBJ2-5
CASSLGDRGSRETQYF
TGTGCCAGCAGCTTAGGAGACAGGGGGTCGCGAGAGACCCAGTACTTC
>.|TRBV4-1|.|TRBJ2-7
CASSHDPLRVSFDGQYF
TGCGCCAGCAGCCACGACCCCTTGCGGGTGAGCTTTGATGGGCAGTACTTC
>.|TRBV11-2|.|TRBJ2-7
CASSFPGQGLYEQYF
TGTGCCAGCAGCTTCCCAGGGCAGGGTCTCTACGAGCAGTACTTC
>TRBD2|TRBV5-8|.|TRBJ2-7
CASSSLGLAGRYEQYF
TGTGCCAGCAGCTCGTTGGGACTAGCGGGGCGTTACGAGCAGTACTTC
>.|TRBV5-4|.|TRBJ2-7
CASSPGPISYEQYF
TGTGCCAGCAGCCCGGGACCGATCTCCTACGAGCAGTACTTC
>.|TRBV9|.|TRBJ1-1
CASSVGGTSVEAFF
TGTGCCAGCAGCGTAGGAGGGACGTCCGTTGAAGCTTTCTTT
>TRBD1|TRBV5-1|.|TRBJ2-7
CASSWDRGEQYF
TGCGCCAGCAGCTGGGACAGGGGAGAGCAGTACTTC